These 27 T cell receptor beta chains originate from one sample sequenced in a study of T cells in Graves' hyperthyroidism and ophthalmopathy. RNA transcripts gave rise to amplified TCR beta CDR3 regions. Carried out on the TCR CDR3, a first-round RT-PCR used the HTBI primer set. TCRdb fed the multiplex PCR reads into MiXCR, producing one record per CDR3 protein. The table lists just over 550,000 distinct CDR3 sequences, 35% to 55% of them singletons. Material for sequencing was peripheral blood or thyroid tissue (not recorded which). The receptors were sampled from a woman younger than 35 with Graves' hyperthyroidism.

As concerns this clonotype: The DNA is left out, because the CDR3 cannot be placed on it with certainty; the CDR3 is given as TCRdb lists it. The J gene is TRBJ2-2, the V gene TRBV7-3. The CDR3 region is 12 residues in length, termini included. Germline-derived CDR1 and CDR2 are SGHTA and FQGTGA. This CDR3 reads CASSPGPGSCFF.

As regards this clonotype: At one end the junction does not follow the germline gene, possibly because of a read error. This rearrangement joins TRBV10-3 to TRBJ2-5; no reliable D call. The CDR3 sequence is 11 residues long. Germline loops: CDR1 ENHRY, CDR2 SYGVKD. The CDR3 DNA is TGTGCCAGCAGCAGCCAAGGGACCCAGTACTTC. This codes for CASSSQGTQYF.

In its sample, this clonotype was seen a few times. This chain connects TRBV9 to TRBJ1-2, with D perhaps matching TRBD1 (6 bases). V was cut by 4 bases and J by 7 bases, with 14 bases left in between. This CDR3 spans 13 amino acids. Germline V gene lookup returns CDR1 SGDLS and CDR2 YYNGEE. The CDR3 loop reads CASSSRGGSGYTF. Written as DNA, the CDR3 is TGTGCCAGCAGCTCCCGGGGGGGCTCTGGCTACACCTTC.

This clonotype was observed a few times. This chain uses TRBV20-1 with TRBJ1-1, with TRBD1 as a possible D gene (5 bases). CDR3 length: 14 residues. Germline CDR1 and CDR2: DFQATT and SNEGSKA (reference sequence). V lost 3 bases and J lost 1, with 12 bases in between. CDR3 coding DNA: TGCAGTGCTAGTCGCAGGGACGCGAACACTGAAGCTTTCTTT. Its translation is CSASRRDANTEAFF.

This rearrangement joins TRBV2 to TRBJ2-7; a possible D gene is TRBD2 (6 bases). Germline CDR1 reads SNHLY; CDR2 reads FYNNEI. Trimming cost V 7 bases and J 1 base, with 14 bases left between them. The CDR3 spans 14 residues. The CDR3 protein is CASTGRDESYEQYF. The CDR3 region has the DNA TGTGCCAGCACTGGGCGGGATGAGTCCTACGAGCAGTACTTC.

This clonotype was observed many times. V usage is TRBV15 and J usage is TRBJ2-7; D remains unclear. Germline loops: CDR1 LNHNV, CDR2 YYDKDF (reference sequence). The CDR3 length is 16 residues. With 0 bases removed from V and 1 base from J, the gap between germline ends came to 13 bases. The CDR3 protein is CATSRDRLSVSYEQYF. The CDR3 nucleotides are TGTGCCACCAGCAGAGATAGACTGAGCGTGTCCTACGAGCAGTACTTC.

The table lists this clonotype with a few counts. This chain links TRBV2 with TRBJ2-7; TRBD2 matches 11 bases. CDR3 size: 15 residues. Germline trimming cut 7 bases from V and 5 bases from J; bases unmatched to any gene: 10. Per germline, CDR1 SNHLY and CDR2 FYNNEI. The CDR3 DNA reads TGTGCCAGCACCTCGCGACTAGCGGGGCCCCACGAGCAGTACTTC. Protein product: CASTSRLAGPHEQYF.

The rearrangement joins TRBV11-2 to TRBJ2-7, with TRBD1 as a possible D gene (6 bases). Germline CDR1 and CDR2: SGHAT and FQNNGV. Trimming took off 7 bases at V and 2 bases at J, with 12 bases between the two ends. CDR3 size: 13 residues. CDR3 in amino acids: CASNRTETYEQYF. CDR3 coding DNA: TGTGCCAGCAACAGGACAGAGACCTACGAGCAGTACTTC.

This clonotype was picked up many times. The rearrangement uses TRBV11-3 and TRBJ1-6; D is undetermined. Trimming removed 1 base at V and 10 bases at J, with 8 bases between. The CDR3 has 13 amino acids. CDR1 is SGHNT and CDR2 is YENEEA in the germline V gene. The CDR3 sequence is CASSLGGWSPLHF. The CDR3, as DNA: TGTGCCAGCAGCTTAGGTGGCTGGTCACCCCTCCACTTT.

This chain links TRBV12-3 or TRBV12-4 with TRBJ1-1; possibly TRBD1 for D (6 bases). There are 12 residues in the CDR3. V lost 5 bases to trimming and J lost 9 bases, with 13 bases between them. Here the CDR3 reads CASSGGHKKAFF. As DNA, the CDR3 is TGTGCCAGCAGTGGGGGACACAAAAAAGCTTTCTTT.

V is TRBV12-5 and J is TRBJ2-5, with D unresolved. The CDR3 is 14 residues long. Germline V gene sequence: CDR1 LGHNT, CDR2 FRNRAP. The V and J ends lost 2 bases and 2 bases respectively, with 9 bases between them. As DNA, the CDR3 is TGTGCTAGTGGTTTGCAAGGGATACAAGAGACCCAGTACTTC. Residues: CASGLQGIQETQYF.

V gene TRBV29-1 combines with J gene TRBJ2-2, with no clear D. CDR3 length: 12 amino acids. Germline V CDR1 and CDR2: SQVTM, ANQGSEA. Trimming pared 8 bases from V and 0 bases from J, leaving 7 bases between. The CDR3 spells CSSYSNTGELFF. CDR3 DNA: TGCAGCAGTTACTCGAACACCGGGGAGCTGTTTTTT.

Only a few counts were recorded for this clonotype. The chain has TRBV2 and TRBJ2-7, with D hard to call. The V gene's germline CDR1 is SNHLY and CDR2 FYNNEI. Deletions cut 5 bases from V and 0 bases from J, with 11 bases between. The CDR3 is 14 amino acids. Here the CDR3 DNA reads TGTGCCAGCAGTTACGAGTACAGCTCCTACGAGCAGTACTTC. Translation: CASSYEYSSYEQYF.

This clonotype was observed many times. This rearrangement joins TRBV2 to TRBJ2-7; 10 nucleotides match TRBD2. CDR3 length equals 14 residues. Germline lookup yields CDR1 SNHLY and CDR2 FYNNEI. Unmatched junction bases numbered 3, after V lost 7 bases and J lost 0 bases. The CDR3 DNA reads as TGTGCCAGCACCAGACTAGCGGGCTCCTACGAGCAGTACTTC. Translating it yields CASTRLAGSYEQYF.

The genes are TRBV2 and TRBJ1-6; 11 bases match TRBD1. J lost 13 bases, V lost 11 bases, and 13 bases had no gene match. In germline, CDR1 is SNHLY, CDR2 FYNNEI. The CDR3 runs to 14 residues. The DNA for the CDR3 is TGTGCCTGCCTTACGGGACAGGGGGGATCCCCCCTCCACTTT. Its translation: CACLTGQGGSPLHF.

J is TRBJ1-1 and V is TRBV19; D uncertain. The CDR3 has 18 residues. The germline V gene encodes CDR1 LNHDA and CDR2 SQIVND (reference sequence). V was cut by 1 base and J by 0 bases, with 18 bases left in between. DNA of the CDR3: TGTGCCAGTAGTATAGGACGGCAGGCCCTTTACTTGAACACTGAAGCTTTCTTT. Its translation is CASSIGRQALYLNTEAFF.

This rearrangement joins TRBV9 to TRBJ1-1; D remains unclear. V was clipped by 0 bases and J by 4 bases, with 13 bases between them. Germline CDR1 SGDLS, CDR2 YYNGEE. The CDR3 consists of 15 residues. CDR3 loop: CASSVESGWGTEAFF. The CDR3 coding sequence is TGTGCCAGCAGCGTAGAGTCGGGGTGGGGCACTGAAGCTTTCTTT.

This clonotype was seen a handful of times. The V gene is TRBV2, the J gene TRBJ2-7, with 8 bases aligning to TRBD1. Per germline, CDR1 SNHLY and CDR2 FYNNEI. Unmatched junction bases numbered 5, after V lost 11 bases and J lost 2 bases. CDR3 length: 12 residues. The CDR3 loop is CAGGTGTYEQYF. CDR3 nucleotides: TGTGCCGGGGGGACAGGAACCTACGAGCAGTACTTC.

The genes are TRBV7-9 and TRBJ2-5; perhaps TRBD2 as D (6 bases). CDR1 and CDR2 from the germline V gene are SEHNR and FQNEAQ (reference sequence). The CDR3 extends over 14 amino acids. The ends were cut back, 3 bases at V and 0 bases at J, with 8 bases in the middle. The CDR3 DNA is TGTGCCAGCAGCTTTTTAGCGGACCAAGAGACCCAGTACTTC. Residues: CASSFLADQETQYF.

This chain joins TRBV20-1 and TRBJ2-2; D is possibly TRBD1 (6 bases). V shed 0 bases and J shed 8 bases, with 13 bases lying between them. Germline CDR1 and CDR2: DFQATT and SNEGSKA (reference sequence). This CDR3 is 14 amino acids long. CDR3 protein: CSARDRTGLGELFF. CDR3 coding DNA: TGCAGTGCTAGAGATAGAACAGGGCTTGGGGAGCTGTTTTTT.

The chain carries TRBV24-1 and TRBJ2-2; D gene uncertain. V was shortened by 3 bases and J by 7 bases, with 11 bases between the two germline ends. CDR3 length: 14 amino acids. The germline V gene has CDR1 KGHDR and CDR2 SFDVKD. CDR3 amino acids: CATSDPPYIGELFF. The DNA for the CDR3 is TGTGCCACCAGTGATCCACCTTACATCGGGGAGCTGTTTTTT.

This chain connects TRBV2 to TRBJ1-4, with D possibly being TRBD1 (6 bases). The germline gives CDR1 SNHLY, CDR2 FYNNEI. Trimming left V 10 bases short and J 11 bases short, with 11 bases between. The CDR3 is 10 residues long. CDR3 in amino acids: CATKGGKLFF. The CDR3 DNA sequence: TGTGCCACCAAAGGGGGGAAACTGTTTTTT.

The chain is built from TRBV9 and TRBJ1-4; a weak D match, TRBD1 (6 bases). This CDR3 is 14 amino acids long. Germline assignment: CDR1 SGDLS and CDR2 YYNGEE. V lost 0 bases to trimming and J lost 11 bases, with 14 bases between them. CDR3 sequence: CASSVDRLGGKLFF. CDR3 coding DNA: TGTGCCAGCAGCGTAGATCGTCTAGGGGGGAAACTGTTTTTT.

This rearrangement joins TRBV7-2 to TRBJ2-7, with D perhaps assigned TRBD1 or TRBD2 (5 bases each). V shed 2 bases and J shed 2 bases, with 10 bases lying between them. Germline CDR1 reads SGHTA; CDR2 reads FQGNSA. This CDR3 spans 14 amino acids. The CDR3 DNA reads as TGTGCCAGCAGCTTACGGGACGTCGCCTACGAGCAGTACTTC. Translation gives CASSLRDVAYEQYF.

CDR3 bases: TGTGCCAGCAGCGTAGACGCATCGGCAGGGGATGACAATGAGCAGTTCTTC. Translating it yields CASSVDASAGDDNEQFF. The gene calls are TRBV9 and TRBJ2-1; the D gene is possibly TRBD1 (6 bases). CDR3 length: 17 residues. Germline V gene lookup returns CDR1 SGDLS and CDR2 YYNGEE. V lost 0 bases to trimming and J lost 5 bases, with 18 bases between them.

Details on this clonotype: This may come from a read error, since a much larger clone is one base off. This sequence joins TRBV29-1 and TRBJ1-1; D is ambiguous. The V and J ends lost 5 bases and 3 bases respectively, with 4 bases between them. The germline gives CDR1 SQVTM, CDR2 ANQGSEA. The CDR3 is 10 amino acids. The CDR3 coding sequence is TGCAGCGTTTCCCACACTGAAGCTTTCTTT. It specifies CSVSHTEAFF.

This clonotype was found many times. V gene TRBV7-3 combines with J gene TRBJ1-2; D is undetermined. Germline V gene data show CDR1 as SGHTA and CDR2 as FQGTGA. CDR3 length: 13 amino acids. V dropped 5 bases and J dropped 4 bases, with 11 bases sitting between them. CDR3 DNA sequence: TGTGCCAGCAGCCGGGGAGATTCCTATGGCTACACCTTC. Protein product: CASSRGDSYGYTF.